One and the same sample provided the 18 T cell receptor beta chains below, sequenced in a study of OX40 agonist ivuxolimab in advanced cancers. Generated by immunoSEQ multiplex PCR, the TCRdb table keeps only in-frame clones and is missing some. The sample lists about 71,000 clones; roughly 77% were seen once. Sequenced material: CD4+ or CD8+ T cells sorted from blood, taken in a trial of the OX40 agonist ivuxolimab. These receptors were obtained from an adult with an advanced solid tumor such as melanoma, head and neck, liver or kidney cancer.

The J gene is TRBJ2-3, the V gene TRBV5-1, with no clear D. The CDR3 has 11 residues. The germline V and J ends were trimmed by 0 bases and 6 bases, with 2 bases remaining between them. Germline V gene lookup returns CDR1 SGHRS and CDR2 YFSETQ. The CDR3 protein is CASSLDDTQYF. The CDR3 DNA sequence: TGCGCCAGCAGCTTGGATGATACGCAGTATTTT.

The genes are TRBV6-5 and TRBJ2-5; a possible D gene is TRBD2 (5 bases). From germline, CDR1 is MNHEY and CDR2 SVGAGI. CDR3 size: 15 residues. The germline V and J ends were trimmed by 0 bases and 5 bases, with 13 bases remaining between them. The CDR3 spells CASSYSISGMETQYF. The CDR3 region has the DNA TGTGCCAGCAGTTACTCGATTTCCGGGATGGAGACCCAGTACTTC.

This chain joins TRBV7-2 and TRBJ2-3, with D tentatively TRBD2 (6 bases). Trimming removed 5 bases at V and 0 bases at J, with 9 bases between. CDR3 size: 14 residues. Germline-derived CDR1 and CDR2 are SGHTA and FQGNSA. Here the CDR3 reads CASSPGGSTDTQYF. The CDR3 DNA sequence: TGTGCCAGCAGCCCCGGGGGTAGCACAGATACGCAGTATTTT.

V is TRBV6-5 and J is TRBJ1-2; 10 nucleotides match TRBD1. Trimming at V came to 4 bases and at J to 7 bases, leaving 9 bases not matched to a gene. This CDR3 spans 15 amino acids. Per germline, CDR1 MNHEY and CDR2 SVGAGI. CDR3 sequence (DNA): TGTGCCAGCAGTTCCCCGGGACAGGGGTTGCGTGGCTACACCTTC. It is translated as CASSSPGQGLRGYTF.

In nucleotides, the CDR3 is TGTGCCAGCAGCTTAAGGGGACTGAACAGGGGGGTGGATGGCTACACCTTC. Protein sequence: CASSLRGLNRGVDGYTF. The chain links TRBV7-2 to TRBJ1-2; 8 bases map to TRBD1. Per germline, CDR1 SGHTA and CDR2 FQGNSA. This CDR3 contains 17 residues. V shed 2 bases, J shed 6 bases, and the junction held 14 bases outside the gene matches.

The V call is TRBV18, the J call TRBJ1-1; D gene unclear. V was clipped by 4 bases and J by 5 bases, with 14 bases between them. This CDR3 is built from 14 residues. CDR1 is KGHSH, CDR2 LQKENI, per germline. Here the CDR3 reads CASSQQAPTTEAFF. In DNA form, the CDR3 reads TGTGCCAGCTCACAGCAGGCCCCGACGACTGAAGCTTTCTTT.

This sequence joins TRBV12-5 and TRBJ2-2; D could derive from TRBD1 or TRBD2 (5 bases each). The CDR3 contains 18 residues. In germline, CDR1 is LGHNT, CDR2 FRNRAP. Trimming left V 1 base short and J 0 bases short, with 15 bases between. The CDR3 is CASGLAPIGAPNTGELFF. Here the CDR3 DNA reads TGTGCTAGTGGTTTGGCCCCCATCGGGGCACCGAACACCGGGGAGCTGTTTTTT. Complete variable domain (other parts from reference TRBV12-5 and TRBJ2-2): DARVTQTPRHKVTEMGQEVTMRCQPILGHNTVFWYRQTMMQGLELLAYFRNRAPLDDSGMPKDRFSAEMPDATLATLKIQPSEPRDSAVYFCASGLAPIGAPNTGELFFGEGSRLTVL.

The CDR3 DNA sequence: TGTGCCAGCAGTTTAGACTACAGGGCTGGCTACACCTTC. This translates into CASSLDYRAGYTF. This chain uses TRBV27 with TRBJ1-2; maybe TRBD1 (6 bases). This CDR3 has 13 amino acids. The germline V gene encodes CDR1 MNHEY and CDR2 SMNVEV (reference sequence). V lost 2 bases to trimming and J lost 7 bases, with 11 bases between them.

This chain links TRBV9 with TRBJ2-4, with D perhaps assigned TRBD1 or TRBD2 (6 bases each). The V gene's germline CDR1 is SGDLS and CDR2 YYNGEE. The CDR3 has 15 amino acids. The V end lost 4 bases, the J end lost 5 bases, and 16 bases lay between the germline ends. DNA of the CDR3: TGTGCCAGCAGCCCTCTTGGGGGGCTACAAAACATTCAGTACTTC. The encoded protein is CASSPLGGLQNIQYF. Looking up the rest from reference TRBV9 and TRBJ2-4 gives the full variable domain: DSGVTQTPKHLITATGQRVTLRCSPRSGDLSVYWYQQSLDQGLQFLIQYYNGEERAKGNILERFSAQQFPDLHSELNLSSLELGDSALYFCASSPLGGLQNIQYFGAGTRLSVL.

This chain uses TRBV27 with TRBJ1-2; 8 bases are shared with TRBD1. The CDR3 length is 15 residues. With 2 bases clipped from V and 6 bases from J, the junction kept 8 bases outside the gene matches. Germline CDR1 and CDR2: MNHEY and SMNVEV (reference sequence). CDR3 region: CASSLGQGLKNGYTF. The CDR3 DNA reads as TGTGCCAGCAGTTTAGGACAGGGATTGAAGAATGGCTACACCTTC.

V gene TRBV18 combines with J gene TRBJ1-2, with no clear D. Trimming removed 3 bases at V and 0 bases at J, with 8 bases between. Germline values: CDR1 KGHSH, CDR2 LQKENI. The CDR3 loop spans 14 amino acids. The CDR3 reads CASSPGEANYGYTF. The CDR3 DNA follows: TGTGCCAGCTCACCCGGGGAAGCTAACTATGGCTACACCTTC.

This chain uses TRBV7-8 with TRBJ2-3; 9 bases agree with TRBD2. The CDR3 is 16 residues long. V lost 3 bases to trimming and J lost 4 bases; unmatched junction nucleotides: 8. The germline gives CDR1 SGHVS, CDR2 FQNEAQ. This CDR3 is CASSFRASGAADTQYF. The CDR3, as DNA: TGTGCCAGCAGCTTTCGGGCTAGCGGGGCGGCAGATACGCAGTATTTT.

This chain connects TRBV6-5 to TRBJ2-7; no firm D call. Per germline, CDR1 MNHEY and CDR2 SVGAGI. Trimming stripped 2 bases from V and 3 bases from J, with 11 bases between. The CDR3 spans 14 residues. In DNA, the CDR3 is TGTGCCAGCAGTTACAGTATCGGCTACTACGAGCAGTACTTC. It is translated as CASSYSIGYYEQYF.

This clone came up once. The rearrangement joins TRBV6-1 to TRBJ1-6; TRBD1 aligns across 8 bases. Germline loops: CDR1 MNHNS, CDR2 SASEGT. The CDR3 totals 15 residues. Trimming removed 3 bases from V and 7 bases from J; junction bases left unmatched: 5. The CDR3 DNA sequence: TGTGCCAGCAGTGAGTTAGGACAGGGAAATTCACCCCTCCACTTT. It yields the protein CASSELGQGNSPLHF.

The chain couples TRBV15 to TRBJ2-7; 11 nucleotides match TRBD2. Germline-derived CDR1 and CDR2 are LNHNV and YYDKDF (reference sequence). The J segment lost 0 bases and the V segment lost 8 bases, leaving 3 bases of the junction unmatched. The CDR3 extends over 14 amino acids. The CDR3 DNA sequence: TGTGCCACCTCAACTAGCGGGAGCTCCTACGAGCAGTACTTC. Protein sequence: CATSTSGSSYEQYF.

The V call is TRBV7-2, the J call TRBJ2-7; D unresolved. The CDR3 is 13 amino acids. Germline CDR1 SGHTA, CDR2 FQGNSA. Deletions cut 4 bases from V and 6 bases from J, with 13 bases between. CDR3 DNA: TGTGCCAGCAGCTCCTACTTGGACGGCGAGCAGTACTTC. Translating it yields CASSSYLDGEQYF.

This chain joins TRBV10-3 and TRBJ1-2, with D possibly being TRBD1 (6 bases). This CDR3 has 14 residues. The V gene lost 7 bases and the J gene lost 7 bases, with 19 bases spanning the gap. CDR1 and CDR2 from the germline V gene are ENHRY and SYGVKD. The CDR3 nucleotides are TGTGCCATCAATGATCGGAAGGGGGAAATTGGCTACACCTTC. Translating gives CAINDRKGEIGYTF.

This clone is medium-sized (0.01 to 0.1%) by share. The chain carries TRBV6-1 and TRBJ1-5; tentatively, D is TRBD1 (6 bases). The CDR3 is 15 amino acids. Germline values: CDR1 MNHNS, CDR2 SASEGT. Trimming took 1 base from V and 2 from J, leaving 9 bases between them. CDR3 in amino acids: CASSEVAGGNQPQHF. The CDR3 bases are TGTGCCAGCAGTGAAGTTGCAGGGGGCAATCAGCCCCAGCATTTT.